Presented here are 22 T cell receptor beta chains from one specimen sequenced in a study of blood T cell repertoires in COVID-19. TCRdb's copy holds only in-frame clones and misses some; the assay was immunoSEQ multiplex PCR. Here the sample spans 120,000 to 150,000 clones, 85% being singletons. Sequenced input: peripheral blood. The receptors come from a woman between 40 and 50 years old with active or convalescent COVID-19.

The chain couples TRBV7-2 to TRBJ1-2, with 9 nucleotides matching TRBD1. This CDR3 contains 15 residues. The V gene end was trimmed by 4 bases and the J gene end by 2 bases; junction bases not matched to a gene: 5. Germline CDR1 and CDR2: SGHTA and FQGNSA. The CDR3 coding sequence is TGTGCCAGCAGCTCAAGGACAGGGGCGAACTATGGCTACACCTTC. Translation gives CASSSRTGANYGYTF.

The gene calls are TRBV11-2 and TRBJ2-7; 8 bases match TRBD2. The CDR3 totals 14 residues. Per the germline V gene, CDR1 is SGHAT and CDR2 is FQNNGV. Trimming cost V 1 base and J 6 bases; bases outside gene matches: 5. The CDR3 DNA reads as TGTGCCAGCAGCTTAGGGCGGGAGGTCGCCGAGCAGTACTTC. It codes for CASSLGREVAEQYF. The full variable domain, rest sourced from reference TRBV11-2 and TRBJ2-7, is EAGVAQSPRYKIIEKRQSVAFWCNPISGHATLYWYQQILGQGPKLLIQFQNNGVVDDSQLPKDRFSAERLKGVDSTLKIQPAKLEDSAVYLCASSLGREVAEQYFGPGTRLTVT.

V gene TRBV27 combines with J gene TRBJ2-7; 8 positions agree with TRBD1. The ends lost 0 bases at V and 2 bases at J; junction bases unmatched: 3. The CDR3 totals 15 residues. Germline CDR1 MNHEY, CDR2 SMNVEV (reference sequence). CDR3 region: CASSLSGDRPYEQYF. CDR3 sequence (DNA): TGTGCCAGCAGTTTATCGGGGGACAGGCCCTACGAGCAGTACTTC.

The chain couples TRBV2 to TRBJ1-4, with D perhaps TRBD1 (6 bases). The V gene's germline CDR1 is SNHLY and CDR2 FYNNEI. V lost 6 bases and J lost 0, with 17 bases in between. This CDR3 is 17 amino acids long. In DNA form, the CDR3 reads TGTGCCAGCAGGAGGACAGCAAGCCCTGCAACTAATGAAAAACTGTTTTTT. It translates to CASRRTASPATNEKLFF. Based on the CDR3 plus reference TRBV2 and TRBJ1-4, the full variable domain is EPEVTQTPSHQVTQMGQEVILRCVPISNHLYFYWYRQILGQKVEFLVSFYNNEISEKSEIFDDQFSVERPDGSNFTLKIRSTKLEDSAMYFCASRRTASPATNEKLFFGSGTQLSVL.

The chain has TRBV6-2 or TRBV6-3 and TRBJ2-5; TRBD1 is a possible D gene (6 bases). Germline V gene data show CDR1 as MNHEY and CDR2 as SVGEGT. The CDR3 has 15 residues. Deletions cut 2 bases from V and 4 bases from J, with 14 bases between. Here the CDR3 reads CASSYTDSLVETQYF. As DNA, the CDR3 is TGTGCCAGCAGTTACACGGACAGCTTGGTAGAGACCCAGTACTTC.

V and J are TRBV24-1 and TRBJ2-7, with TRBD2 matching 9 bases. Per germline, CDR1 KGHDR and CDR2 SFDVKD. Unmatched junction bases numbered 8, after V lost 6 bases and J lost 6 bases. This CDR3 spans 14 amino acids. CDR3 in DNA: TGTGCCACCAGTCCGGCGGGAGGGTCCGGCGAGCAGTACTTC. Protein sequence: CATSPAGGSGEQYF.

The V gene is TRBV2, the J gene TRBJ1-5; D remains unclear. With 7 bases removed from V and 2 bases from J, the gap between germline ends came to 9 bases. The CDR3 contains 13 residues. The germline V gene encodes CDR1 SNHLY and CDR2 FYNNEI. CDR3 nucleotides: TGTGCCAGCATGGCCGAGGGCAATCAGCCCCAGCATTTT. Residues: CASMAEGNQPQHF.

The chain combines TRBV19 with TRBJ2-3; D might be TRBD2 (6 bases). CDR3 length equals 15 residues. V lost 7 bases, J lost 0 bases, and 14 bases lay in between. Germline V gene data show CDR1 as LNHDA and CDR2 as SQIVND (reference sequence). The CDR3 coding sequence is TGTGCCAGTAACGCGGGGAGGTACAGCACAGATACGCAGTATTTT. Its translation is CASNAGRYSTDTQYF.

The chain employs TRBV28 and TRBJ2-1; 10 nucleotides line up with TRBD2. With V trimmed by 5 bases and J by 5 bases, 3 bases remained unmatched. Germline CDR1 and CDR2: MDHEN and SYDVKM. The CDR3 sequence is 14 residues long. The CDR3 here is CASSPGLADNEQFF. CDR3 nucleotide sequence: TGTGCCAGCAGTCCTGGACTAGCGGACAATGAGCAGTTCTTC. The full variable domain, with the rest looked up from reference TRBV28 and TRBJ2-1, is DVKVTQSSRYLVKRTGEKVFLECVQDMDHENMFWYRQDPGLGLRLIYFSYDVKMKEKGDIPEGYSVSREKKERFSLILESASTNQTSMYLCASSPGLADNEQFFGPGTRLTVL.

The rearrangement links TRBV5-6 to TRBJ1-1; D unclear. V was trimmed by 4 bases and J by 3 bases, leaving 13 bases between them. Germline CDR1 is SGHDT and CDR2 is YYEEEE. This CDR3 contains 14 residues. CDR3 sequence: CASSIPEGDTEAFF. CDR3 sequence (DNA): TGTGCCAGCAGCATCCCGGAGGGAGACACTGAAGCTTTCTTT.

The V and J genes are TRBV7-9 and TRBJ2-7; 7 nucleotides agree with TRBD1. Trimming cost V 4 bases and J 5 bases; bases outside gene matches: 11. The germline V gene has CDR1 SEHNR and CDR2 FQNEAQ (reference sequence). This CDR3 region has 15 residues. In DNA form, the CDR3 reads TGTGCCAGCAGCTCTAGTAAGACAGGGTTACACGAGCAGTACTTC. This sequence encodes CASSSSKTGLHEQYF.

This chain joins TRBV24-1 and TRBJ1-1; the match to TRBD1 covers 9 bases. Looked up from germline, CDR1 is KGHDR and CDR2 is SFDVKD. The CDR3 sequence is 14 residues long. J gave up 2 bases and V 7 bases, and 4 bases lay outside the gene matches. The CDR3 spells CATRQGALNTEAFF. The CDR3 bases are TGTGCCACCAGACAGGGGGCTCTCAACACTGAAGCTTTCTTT.

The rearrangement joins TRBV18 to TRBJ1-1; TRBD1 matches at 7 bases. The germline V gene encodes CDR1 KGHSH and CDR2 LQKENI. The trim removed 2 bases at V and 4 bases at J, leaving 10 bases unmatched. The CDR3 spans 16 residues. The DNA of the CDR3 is TGTGCCAGCTCACCAAGACAAGACCCAGGGGGCACTGAAGCTTTCTTT. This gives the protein CASSPRQDPGGTEAFF.

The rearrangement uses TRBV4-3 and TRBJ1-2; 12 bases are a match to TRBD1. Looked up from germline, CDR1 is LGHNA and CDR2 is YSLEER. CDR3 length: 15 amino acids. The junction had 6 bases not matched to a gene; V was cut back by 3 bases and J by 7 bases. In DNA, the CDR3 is TGCGCCAGCAGCCATCCGGGACAGGGGGCGCTTGGCTACACCTTC. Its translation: CASSHPGQGALGYTF.

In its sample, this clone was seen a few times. Here the CDR3 reads CATSRARGLSEKLFF. In DNA, the CDR3 is TGTGCCACCAGCAGAGCTAGGGGGCTCTCTGAAAAACTGTTTTTT. The rearrangement joins TRBV15 to TRBJ1-4; 7 bases map to TRBD1. The germline V gene has CDR1 LNHNV and CDR2 YYDKDF (reference sequence). Trimming cost V 1 base and J 7 bases; bases outside gene matches: 6. The CDR3 contains 15 residues.

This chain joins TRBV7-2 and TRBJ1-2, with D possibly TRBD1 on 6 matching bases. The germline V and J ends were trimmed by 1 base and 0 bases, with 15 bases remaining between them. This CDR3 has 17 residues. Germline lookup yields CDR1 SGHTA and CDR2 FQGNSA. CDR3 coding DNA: TGTGCCAGCAGCTTAGGGAGGACAGTGAAAGCTAACTATGGCTACACCTTC. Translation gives CASSLGRTVKANYGYTF.

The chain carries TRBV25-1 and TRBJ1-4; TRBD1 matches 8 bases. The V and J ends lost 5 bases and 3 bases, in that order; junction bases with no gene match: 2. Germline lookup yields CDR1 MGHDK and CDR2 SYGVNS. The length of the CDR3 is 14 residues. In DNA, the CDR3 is TGTGCCAGCAGTTGGACAGGGCCTAATGAAAAACTGTTTTTT. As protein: CASSWTGPNEKLFF.

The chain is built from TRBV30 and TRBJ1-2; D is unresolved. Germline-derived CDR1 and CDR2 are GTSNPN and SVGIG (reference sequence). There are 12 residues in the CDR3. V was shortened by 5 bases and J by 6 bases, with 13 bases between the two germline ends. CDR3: CAWGREVNGYTF. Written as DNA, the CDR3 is TGTGCCTGGGGTCGGGAGGTAAATGGCTACACCTTC.

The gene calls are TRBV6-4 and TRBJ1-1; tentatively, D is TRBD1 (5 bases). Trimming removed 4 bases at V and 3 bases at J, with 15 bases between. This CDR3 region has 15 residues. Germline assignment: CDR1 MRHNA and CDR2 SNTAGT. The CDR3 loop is CASSVNQGRYTEAFF. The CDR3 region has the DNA TGTGCCAGCAGTGTCAATCAGGGAAGGTACACTGAAGCTTTCTTT.

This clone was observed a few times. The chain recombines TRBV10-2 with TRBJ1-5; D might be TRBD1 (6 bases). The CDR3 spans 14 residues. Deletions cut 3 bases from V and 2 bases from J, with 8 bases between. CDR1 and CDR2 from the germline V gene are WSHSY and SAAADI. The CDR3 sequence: CASSEPGGNQPQHF. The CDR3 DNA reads TGCGCCAGCAGTGAACCAGGGGGCAATCAGCCCCAGCATTTT.

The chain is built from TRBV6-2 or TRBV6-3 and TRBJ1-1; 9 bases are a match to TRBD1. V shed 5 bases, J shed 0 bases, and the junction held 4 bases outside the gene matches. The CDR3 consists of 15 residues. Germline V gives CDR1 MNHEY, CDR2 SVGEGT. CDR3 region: CASSKGQGLNTEAFF. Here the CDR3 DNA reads TGTGCCAGCAGTAAGGGACAGGGCTTGAACACTGAAGCTTTCTTT.

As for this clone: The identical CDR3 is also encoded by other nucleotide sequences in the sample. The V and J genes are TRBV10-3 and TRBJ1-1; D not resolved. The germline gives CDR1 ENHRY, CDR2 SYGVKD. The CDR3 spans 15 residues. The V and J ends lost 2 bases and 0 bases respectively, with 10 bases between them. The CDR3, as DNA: TGTGCCATCAGTGAGAGTCAGGATCTGAACACTGAAGCTTTCTTT. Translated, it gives CAISESQDLNTEAFF.